This is a list of T cell receptor beta chains from one sample in a study of PD-L1 blockade in urothelial cancer. Method: immunoSEQ multiplex PCR; TCRdb's copy keeps in-frame clones and lacks some. The sample has about 51,000 clones; 75% to 90% are singletons. Source: PBMCs, taken around atezolizumab (anti-PD-L1) treatment. The receptors come from a man aged 55 to 70 with urothelial cancer. Both conserved end residues are part of each CDR3. Fields, in order: CDR3 protein, CDR3 DNA, V gene, J gene, clone size, D gene. A D gene is named only where the DNA matches it firmly. The size of a clone is reported for some rows only, either as once, few or many, or as a class for expanded clones.

CDR3: CASSFRVPEAFF; DNA: TGTGCCAGCAGCTTTCGGGTCCCTGAAGCTTTCTTT; V: TRBV7-9; J: TRBJ1-1; size: -; D: -
CDR3: CASSLGGQGGFGQYF; DNA: TGTGCCAGCAGTTTAGGGGGACAGGGGGGTTTCGGGCAGTACTTC; V: TRBV28; J: TRBJ2-7; size: -; D: TRBD1
CDR3: CASSLGGSETQYF; DNA: TGTGCCAGCAGCTTGGGAGGGTCAGAGACCCAGTACTTC; V: TRBV5-6; J: TRBJ2-5; size: -; D: -
CDR3: CASSLEVGVNTGELFF; DNA: TGTGCCAGCAGCTTAGAGGTCGGAGTGAACACCGGGGAGCTGTTTTTT; V: TRBV7-9; J: TRBJ2-2; size: -; D: -
CDR3: CASSYGSDNEQFF; DNA: TGTGCCAGCAGTTACGGTAGCGACAATGAGCAGTTCTTC; V: TRBV6-5; J: TRBJ2-1; size: -; D: -
CDR3: CASSQEGGGMETQYF; DNA: TGCGCCAGCAGCCAAGAGGGCGGAGGAATGGAGACCCAGTACTTC; V: TRBV4-3; J: TRBJ2-5; size: once; D: -
CDR3: CASSPPWGGATKETQYF; DNA: TGTGCCAGCAGTCCCCCCTGGGGCGGAGCAACGAAAGAGACCCAGTACTTC; V: TRBV27; J: TRBJ2-5; size: -; D: -
CDR3: CASSLRETGEQFF; DNA: TGTGCCAGCAGCTTAAGGGAGACAGGTGAGCAGTTCTTC; V: TRBV7-3; J: TRBJ2-1; size: -; D: -
CDR3: CASSPRTGDEKLFF; DNA: TGCGCCAGCAGCCCGAGGACAGGGGATGAAAAACTGTTTTTT; V: TRBV4-3; J: TRBJ1-4; size: few; D: TRBD1
CDR3: CASSQDVAGFIITGELFF; DNA: TGTGCCAGCAGTCAAGACGTAGCGGGATTTATTATCACCGGGGAGCTGTTTTTT; V: TRBV7-2; J: TRBJ2-2; size: -; D: TRBD2
CDR3: CASSRGMNTEAFF; DNA: TGCGCCAGCAGCAGGGGCATGAACACTGAAGCTTTCTTT; V: TRBV10-1; J: TRBJ1-1; size: -; D: -
CDR3: CAWSGRERQPQHF; DNA: TGTGCCTGGAGTGGCAGGGAACGTCAGCCCCAGCATTTT; V: TRBV30; J: TRBJ1-5; size: -; D: -
CDR3: CASSRDSISGNTIYF; DNA: TGTGCCAGCAGCCGGGACAGCATCTCTGGAAACACCATATATTTT; V: TRBV6-5; J: TRBJ1-3; size: -; D: TRBD1
CDR3: CASSDGTGGPSYNEQFF; DNA: TGTGCCAGTAGCGACGGGACAGGAGGCCCTTCCTACAATGAGCAGTTCTTC; V: TRBV19; J: TRBJ2-1; size: -; D: TRBD1
CDR3: CASSFRQGIRDTQYF; DNA: TGTGCCAGCAGCTTTCGACAGGGGATAAGGGATACGCAGTATTTT; V: TRBV7-9; J: TRBJ2-3; size: once; D: TRBD1
CDR3: CASSVEGLAPNEQFF; DNA: TGTGCCAGCAGCGTAGAGGGCCTAGCCCCCAATGAGCAGTTCTTC; V: TRBV9; J: TRBJ2-1; size: -; D: -
CDR3: CSVGRGSPDTQYF; DNA: TGCAGCGTTGGTAGAGGGTCTCCAGATACGCAGTATTTT; V: TRBV29-1; J: TRBJ2-3; size: -; D: -
CDR3: CASSLGTGLVGPQHF; DNA: TGTGCCAGCAGCTTGGGGACAGGGCTAGTAGGGCCCCAGCATTTT; V: TRBV7-2; J: TRBJ1-5; size: -; D: TRBD1
CDR3: CASSIDSPGLAGEDTQYF; DNA: TGTGCCAGTAGTATAGACTCACCGGGACTAGCGGGAGAAGATACGCAGTATTTT; V: TRBV19; J: TRBJ2-3; size: -; D: TRBD2
CDR3: CASSTQGAGQPQHF; DNA: TGTGCCAGTAGTACACAGGGGGCCGGGCAGCCCCAGCATTTT; V: TRBV19; J: TRBJ1-5; size: -; D: TRBD1
CDR3: CASSFGEGSLLNNEQFF; DNA: TGTGCCAGCAGCTTCGGGGAGGGCTCCCTCCTCAACAATGAGCAGTTCTTC; V: TRBV7-9; J: TRBJ2-1; size: -; D: TRBD2
CDR3: CASGAIANTGELFF; DNA: TGTGCCAGTGGAGCGATCGCGAACACCGGGGAGCTGTTTTTT; V: TRBV9; J: TRBJ2-2; size: -; D: -
CDR3: CASSALLAGYNEQFF; DNA: TGTGCCAGCAGTGCGTTACTAGCGGGTTACAATGAGCAGTTCTTC; V: TRBV2; J: TRBJ2-1; size: -; D: TRBD2
CDR3: CASSLGLAGAGTQYF; DNA: TGTGCCAGCAGCTTGGGGCTAGCGGGGGCAGGGACCCAGTACTTC; V: TRBV5-4; J: TRBJ2-5; size: -; D: TRBD2
CDR3: CATAHREGFWRPYNEQFF; DNA: TGTGCCACCGCCCACAGGGAGGGTTTCTGGCGGCCCTACAATGAGCAGTTCTTC; V: TRBV27; J: TRBJ2-1; size: -; D: -
CDR3: CASSASASTNYGYTF; DNA: TGTGCCAGCAGTGCCTCAGCCTCAACTAACTATGGCTACACCTTC; V: TRBV6-4; J: TRBJ1-2; size: -; D: -